The 5 T cell receptor beta chains in this list originate from one sample, sequenced in a study of regulatory T cells in long-lasting Graves disease. Time point noted: newly diagnosed GD, antithyroid drugs for less than 3 months. PBMCs were the source of the RNA used for TCR sequencing. Arm-PCR of CDR3 regions with iRepertoire HTBI primers generated TCR beta libraries. TCRdb independently ran MiXCR on the multiplex PCR reads; one entry per CDR3 protein. The profile covers about 610,000 distinct CDR3 sequences, with about 16% appearing a single time and approximately 12% taken by the ten largest. The data also belong to a second study, concerning T cells in Graves' hyperthyroidism and ophthalmopathy.

Here the sequenced sample was peripheral blood mononuclear cells (PBMCs), taken at new diagnosis, from a patient treated with antithyroid drugs. The receptor set was obtained from a young man with Graves disease.

The V and J genes are TRBV11-3 and TRBJ2-5, with 11 bases aligning to TRBD2. Germline-derived CDR1 and CDR2 are SGHNT and YENEEA. CDR3 length equals 16 residues. J was trimmed by 1 base and V by 5 bases; bases with no gene match: 6. This chain's CDR3 is CASSRVLAGVQETQYF. In DNA, the CDR3 is TGTGCCAGCAGCCGCGTACTAGCGGGAGTCCAAGAGACCCAGTACTTC.

This clonotype appeared many times. V and J are TRBV6-1 and TRBJ2-3, with 12 bases aligning to TRBD2. Germline CDR1 and CDR2: MNHNS and SASEGT. The CDR3 extends over 15 amino acids. Trimming at V came to 5 bases and at J to 6 bases, leaving 6 bases not matched to a gene. This chain's CDR3 is CASSTLAGGSDTQYF. The CDR3, as DNA: TGTGCCAGCAGTACACTAGCGGGAGGTTCCGATACGCAGTATTTT.

In this sample, this clonotype turned up many times. The V call is TRBV3-1, the J call TRBJ2-1; 14 positions agree with TRBD2. Germline V lookup: CDR1 LGHDT, CDR2 YNNKEL (reference sequence). This CDR3 comprises 17 residues. V trimming: 4 bases; J trimming: 0 bases; junction bases outside the gene matches: 2. CDR3 sequence: CASSRGTSGSSYNEQFF. The CDR3 region has the DNA TGTGCCAGCAGCCGAGGGACTAGCGGGAGCTCCTACAATGAGCAGTTCTTC.

This clonotype was observed many times. This chain links TRBV10-2 with TRBJ1-2, with a possible D match to TRBD1 (6 bases). Trimming cost V 4 bases and J 2 bases, with 8 bases left between them. This CDR3 is built from 13 residues. Germline V lookup: CDR1 WSHSY, CDR2 SAAADI. As DNA, the CDR3 is TGCGCCAGCAGTGGACAGGCGAACTATGGCTACACCTTC. Translated: CASSGQANYGYTF.

This chain connects TRBV5-1 to TRBJ2-7, with D possibly being TRBD2 (6 bases). V dropped 1 base and J dropped 2 bases, with 10 bases sitting between them. Germline V CDR1 and CDR2: SGHRS, YFSETQ. The CDR3 runs to 14 residues. This chain's CDR3 is CASSLTGDPYEQYF. CDR3 DNA: TGCGCCAGCAGCTTGACGGGAGACCCCTACGAGCAGTACTTC. Drawing the rest from reference TRBV5-1 and TRBJ2-7, the complete variable domain is KAGVTQTPRYLIKTRGQQVTLSCSPISGHRSVSWYQQTPGQGLQFLFEYFSETQRNKGNFPGRFSGRQFSNSRSEMNVSTLELGDSALYLCASSLTGDPYEQYFGPGTRLTVT.